One and the same sample provided the 21 T cell receptor beta chains below, sequenced in a study of blood T cell repertoires in COVID-19. Produced via immunoSEQ multiplex PCR; TCRdb's table is partial and in-frame only. This sample carries 310,000 or so clones, roughly 87% of them seen once, and the ten largest clones take 1%. The sample consisted of peripheral blood. These receptors originate from a man aged 50 to 59 with active or convalescent COVID-19.

The chain recombines TRBV2 with TRBJ2-7, with 9 bases identical to TRBD1. CDR3 length equals 13 residues. The V segment lost 10 bases and the J segment 3 bases; nucleotides outside the gene matches: 7. Germline CDR1 is SNHLY and CDR2 is FYNNEI. The CDR3 region has the DNA TGTGCCATACGGACAGGGGCTGACTACGAGCAGTACTTC. Amino acids: CAIRTGADYEQYF.

This chain connects TRBV28 to TRBJ1-2; 10 bases are a match to TRBD1. This CDR3 spans 15 amino acids. Losses at the gene ends were 7 bases for V and 7 bases for J; bases not matched to a gene: 12. Germline V lookup: CDR1 MDHEN, CDR2 SYDVKM. CDR3 residues: CASTPSGTGVIGYTF. DNA of the CDR3: TGTGCCAGCACTCCGTCCGGGACAGGGGTTATTGGCTACACCTTC.

The genes are TRBV5-5 and TRBJ2-6, with D perhaps matching TRBD1 (5 bases). This CDR3 is built from 14 residues. V gave up 7 bases and J gave up 0 bases, with 8 bases separating them. The germline CDR1 and CDR2 sequences are SGHKS and YYEKEE (reference sequence). Written as DNA, the CDR3 is TGTGCCAGCTCCGACAGCTCTGGGGCCAACGTCCTGACTTTC. Amino acids: CASSDSSGANVLTF.

This clone was observed a single time. The chain uses TRBV5-6 and TRBJ1-4; D is undetermined. V shed 0 bases and J shed 8 bases, with 14 bases lying between them. Germline CDR1 is SGHDT and CDR2 is YYEEEE. The CDR3 extends over 15 amino acids. This CDR3 is CASSLEGRGREKLFF. The CDR3, as DNA: TGTGCCAGCAGCTTGGAGGGTCGGGGTCGCGAAAAACTGTTTTTT.

The chain uses TRBV28 and TRBJ1-1; D is unresolved. V was clipped by 6 bases and J by 9 bases, with 20 bases between them. CDR3 size: 14 residues. The V gene's germline CDR1 is MDHEN and CDR2 SYDVKM. The CDR3 sequence is CASSSQEGRAKAFF. The CDR3 DNA follows: TGTGCCAGCAGCTCCCAGGAGGGTAGGGCGAAAGCTTTCTTT.

The chain joins TRBV7-6 to TRBJ2-1; 9 nucleotides align to TRBD2. Trimming at V came to 4 bases and at J to 6 bases, leaving 16 bases not matched to a gene. Germline loops: CDR1 SGHVS, CDR2 FNYEAQ. The CDR3 sequence is 18 residues long. CDR3 bases: TGTGCCAGCAGCTATTCGCGAACTAGCGGGTGGGGCGGCAATGAGCAGTTCTTC. Translation: CASSYSRTSGWGGNEQFF.

The V and J genes are TRBV5-4 and TRBJ1-5, with 8 positions matching TRBD1. The CDR3 runs 16 residues. Germline trimming cut 0 bases from V and 1 base from J; bases unmatched to any gene: 3. Germline CDR1 is SGHNT and CDR2 is YYREEE (reference sequence). The CDR3 here is CASSLDGTGSNQPQHF. The CDR3 bases are TGTGCCAGCAGCTTGGATGGGACAGGCAGCAATCAGCCCCAGCATTTT.

The rearrangement joins TRBV15 to TRBJ2-7, with a possible D match to TRBD2 (6 bases). Germline-derived CDR1 and CDR2 are LNHNV and YYDKDF (reference sequence). The V gene lost 0 bases and the J gene lost 4 bases, with 19 bases spanning the gap. This CDR3 spans 17 amino acids. The CDR3 DNA is TGTGCCACCAGCAGAGATTACGCGCGGGGCCGTGCGTACGAGCAGTACTTC. Translated, it gives CATSRDYARGRAYEQYF.

J is TRBJ1-2 and V is TRBV5-6; the match to TRBD1 covers 8 bases. The CDR3 length is 15 residues. The J segment lost 4 bases and the V segment lost 0 bases, leaving 5 bases of the junction unmatched. Germline CDR1 and CDR2: SGHDT and YYEEEE. CDR3 coding DNA: TGTGCCAGCAGCTTGGTGGCAGGGGGCAGCTATGGCTACACCTTC. Residues: CASSLVAGGSYGYTF.

The rearrangement joins TRBV2 to TRBJ2-3, with 11 bases lining up with TRBD2. The CDR3 covers 16 residues. CDR1 SNHLY and CDR2 FYNNEI come from the germline V gene. The V and J ends lost 5 bases and 2 bases, in that order; junction bases with no gene match: 6. Written as DNA, the CDR3 is TGTGCCAGCAGTTCAACTAGCGGGAGTTACACAGATACGCAGTATTTT. Amino acid sequence: CASSSTSGSYTDTQYF.

This rearrangement joins TRBV28 to TRBJ2-7; 10 bases align to TRBD1. The CDR3 has 15 residues. V trimming: 8 bases; J trimming: 5 bases; junction bases outside the gene matches: 12. Germline CDR1 is MDHEN and CDR2 is SYDVKM. The CDR3 sequence is CASEDGGQGNHEQYF. In DNA form, the CDR3 reads TGTGCCAGCGAAGATGGGGGACAGGGGAACCACGAGCAGTACTTC.

The chain joins TRBV5-1 to TRBJ1-4, with D perhaps TRBD1 (6 bases). Per the germline V gene, CDR1 is SGHRS and CDR2 is YFSETQ. The germline V and J ends were trimmed by 7 bases and 3 bases, with 13 bases remaining between them. The CDR3 runs to 14 residues. CDR3 amino acids: CASGTGTPNEKLFF. Here the CDR3 DNA reads TGCGCCAGCGGAACCGGGACACCTAATGAAAAACTGTTTTTT.

The chain has TRBV14 and TRBJ1-6; perhaps TRBD1 as D (6 bases). Germline V gives CDR1 SGHDN, CDR2 FVKESK. The CDR3 contains 13 residues. V lost 0 bases and J lost 11, with 8 bases in between. The CDR3 is CASSQDPGAPLHF. CDR3 DNA: TGTGCCAGCAGCCAAGACCCAGGGGCACCCCTCCACTTT.

The chain carries TRBV7-6 and TRBJ2-7, with 8 nucleotides matching TRBD2. The J segment lost 7 bases and the V segment lost 4 bases, leaving 12 bases of the junction unmatched. Germline CDR1 SGHVS, CDR2 FNYEAQ. The CDR3 loop spans 15 amino acids. This CDR3 reads CASSCKRLAPLEQYF. CDR3 nucleotide sequence: TGTGCCAGCAGCTGCAAGCGACTAGCGCCCCTGGAGCAGTACTTC.

The rearrangement links TRBV7-8 to TRBJ1-5; D not resolved. Germline V gene sequence: CDR1 SGHVS, CDR2 FQNEAQ. The CDR3 has 14 amino acids. V lost 0 bases, J lost 1 base, and 4 bases lay in between. CDR3 loop: CASSLARSNQPQHF. The CDR3 DNA follows: TGTGCCAGCAGCTTAGCGCGGAGCAATCAGCCCCAGCATTTT.

The CDR3 region has the DNA TGTGCCAGCAGCCAGGGACAGGGCTACGATTACGAGCAGTACTTC. Its translation is CASSQGQGYDYEQYF. The chain combines TRBV28 with TRBJ2-7, with TRBD1 matching 9 bases. V lost 6 bases to trimming and J lost 4 bases; unmatched junction nucleotides: 10. Germline V gene sequence: CDR1 MDHEN, CDR2 SYDVKM. This CDR3 spans 15 amino acids.

The rearrangement joins TRBV10-3 to TRBJ1-2; TRBD1 matches at 9 bases. Germline V gene lookup returns CDR1 ENHRY and CDR2 SYGVKD. V lost 6 bases, J lost 6 bases, and 5 bases stayed unmatched. The CDR3 consists of 13 residues. Written as DNA, the CDR3 is TGTGCCATCAGGGGACAGGGCGACAATGGCTACACCTTC. Its protein product is CAIRGQGDNGYTF.

For this clone: Relative to the germline gene, one junction end is altered; a read error may explain this. This chain joins TRBV7-2 and TRBJ2-5; 15 bases match TRBD2. The germline V gene has CDR1 SGHTA and CDR2 FQGNSA. The CDR3 runs to 14 residues. CDR3 amino acids: CASSPGLAGGPAHF. The CDR3 DNA is TGTGCCAGCAGCCCTGGACTAGCGGGGGGGCCGGCTCACTTC.

The table lists this clone with a count of one. The chain carries TRBV27 and TRBJ1-2, with no clear D. In germline, CDR1 is MNHEY, CDR2 SMNVEV (reference sequence). The CDR3 spans 15 residues. Trimming pared 2 bases from V and 0 bases from J, leaving 10 bases between. This CDR3 is CASSLGYAANYGYTF. CDR3 DNA sequence: TGTGCCAGCAGTTTAGGGTACGCGGCTAACTATGGCTACACCTTC.

The chain is built from TRBV7-3 and TRBJ1-3; the match to TRBD1 covers 9 bases. The CDR3 length is 16 residues. Germline V CDR1 and CDR2: SGHTA, FQGTGA. The J segment lost 1 base and the V segment lost 1 base, leaving 2 bases of the junction unmatched. The CDR3 protein is CASSLNDRGSGNTIYF. CDR3 in DNA: TGTGCCAGCAGCTTAAATGACAGGGGGTCTGGAAACACCATATATTTT. The full variable domain, in which reference TRBV7-3 and TRBJ1-3 provide the parts outside the CDR3, is GAGVSQTPSNKVTEKGKYVELRCDPISGHTALYWYRQSLGQGPEFLIYFQGTGAADDSGLPNDRFFAVRPEGSVSTLKIQRTERGDSAVYLCASSLNDRGSGNTIYFGEGSWLTVV.

The chain couples TRBV27 to TRBJ1-6; TRBD1 matches 8 bases. The ends lost 3 bases at V and 1 base at J; junction bases unmatched: 5. Germline V gives CDR1 MNHEY, CDR2 SMNVEV (reference sequence). CDR3 length equals 17 residues. CDR3 amino acids: CASSFDRGGSYNSPLHF. The DNA of the CDR3 is TGTGCCAGCAGTTTCGACAGGGGAGGATCCTATAATTCACCCCTCCACTTT.